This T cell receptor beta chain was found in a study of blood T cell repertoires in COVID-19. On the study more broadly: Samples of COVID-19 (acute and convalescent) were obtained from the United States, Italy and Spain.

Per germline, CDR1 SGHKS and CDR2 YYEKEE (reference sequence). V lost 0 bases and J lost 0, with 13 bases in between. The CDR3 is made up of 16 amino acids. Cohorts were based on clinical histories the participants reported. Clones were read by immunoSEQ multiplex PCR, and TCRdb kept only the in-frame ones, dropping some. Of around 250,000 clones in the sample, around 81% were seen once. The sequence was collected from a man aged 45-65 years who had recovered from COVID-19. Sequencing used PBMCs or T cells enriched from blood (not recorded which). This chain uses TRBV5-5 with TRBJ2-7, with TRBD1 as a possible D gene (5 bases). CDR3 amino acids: CASSLGSGWDSYEQYF. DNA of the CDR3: TGTGCCAGCAGCTTGGGGTCAGGGTGGGACTCCTACGAGCAGTACTTC.